The following is a T cell receptor beta chain sequence with its context. Its antigen is currently not known. No quality values exist for individual bases; no much larger clone is one base distant. The QIAGEN blood and tissue kit was used to extract genomic DNA from sorted cells, and the DNA was quantified on a NanoDrop 1000. The immunoSEQ platform deep sequenced and quantified TCR alpha and beta chains by multiplex PCR of genomic DNA. The authors' analysis ran thus. TCR sequences were annotated using IMGT gene and region definitions. Out-of-frame rearrangements served as a stand-in for the preselection repertoire and were compared with in-frame clonotypes. The iCHAO1 estimator supplied with the immunoSEQ platform was used to estimate repertoire size. A Gini index based on the Lorenz curve was applied to in-frame amino acid clonotypes to measure clonal inequality. The intersect function in the R package tcR was used to count shared clonotypes, while the Jaccard index served to score similarity. The R prcomp function was used without normalization to run principal component analysis of V, J and V-J usage frequencies. Sourced from immuneACCESS, this table was stored by TCRdb with only in-frame sequences that have V and J called. A share of the clones is absent; for the studies checked, an unresolved V gene accounts for under half, and the remainder has no known explanation. The DNA was the basis for D and trimming; V, J and clone size are from that table. The sample has about 60,000 clones on record, around 94% of them singletons. The ten largest clonotypes hold approximately 17% of the sample.

Fluorescence-activated cell sorting was used to isolate naive CD4 T cells, defined as CD45RO-negative and CD62L-positive, from PBMCs. From each donor, 40 to 55 ml of fresh peripheral blood was taken, and Ficoll density centrifugation was then used to isolate PBMCs. Cells were sorted on a FACSAria III instrument, and every sample had a purity above 90%. This entry comes from a study of human versus mouse CDR3 diversity and MHC coevolution (dated by TCRdb to the late 2010s). About the investigation overall: The immunoSEQ assay was reported to detect one in 200,000 T cells and to minimize multiplex PCR amplification bias. Three healthy volunteer blood donors made up the human cohort, with one aged 30 to 40, one aged 40 to 50 and one aged 60 to 70 at collection. Across mouse and human samples, the number of valid reads per sample ranged from roughly 5.5 x 10^6 to 1.7 x 10^7. Human naive CD4 T cell repertoires served as a reference for TCR selection on multiple MHC II alleles, compared against human-TCR-locus transgenic mice with single MHC II. Overall results and qualifications from the work: iCHAO1 estimates gave humans the largest TCR beta repertoire, 1.5 million to 2 million clonotypes, attributed likely to selection by multiple MHC II molecules. On average, humans had more CDR3 deletions and insertions than mice, indicating greater exonuclease and TdT activity. Because human T cells were selected on several MHC II alleles, repertoire diversity was not considered directly comparable between humans and mice. Most of the three human donors showed the lowest clonal inequality scores among all compared groups.

The germline V gene supplies CDR1 SNHLY and CDR2 FYNNEI. The junction shows trimming of 7 bases on V and 0 bases on J, plus 9 bases between the germline ends. Including cysteine and phenylalanine, the CDR3 has 14 amino acids. Only CDR3 DNA remains: 42 bases, in frame from the first base. The sequencing sample was made of naive CD4+ T cells from blood. This specimen's cell subset or site label, per the study, means: CD45RO-negative CD62L-positive naive CD4 T cells. This TCR derives from a person between 55 and 69 years old in good health. The rearrangement combines TRBV2 with TRBJ1-4, with the D gene call left open. The sequenced DNA: TGTGCCAGCATCAATCGAGCAACTAATGAAAAACTGTTTTTT. This is translated as CASINRATNEKLFF.